The 6 T cell receptor beta chains below come from one sample, sequenced in a study of T cell repertoires in urothelial bladder cancer. The table came from immunoSEQ multiplex PCR; TCRdb's copy has only in-frame clones and leaves some out. Among 450 to 650 clones listed, 71% were seen once. The material sequenced was tumor-infiltrating cells from bladder cancer. The source is a human donor with urothelial carcinoma.

The chain joins TRBV30 to TRBJ1-1, with 8 positions matching TRBD1. With 1 base clipped from V and 7 bases from J, the junction kept 14 bases outside the gene matches. The CDR3 contains 16 residues. Germline V gene data show CDR1 as GTSNPN and CDR2 as SVGIG (reference sequence). The CDR3 bases are TGTGCCTGGAGTGGAGACCCCGCAGGGGGCGCAGATGAAGCTTTCTTT. The encoded protein is CAWSGDPAGGADEAFF.

J is TRBJ2-5 and V is TRBV12-5; 7 bases map to TRBD1. Looked up from germline, CDR1 is LGHNT and CDR2 is FRNRAP. Germline trimming cut 0 bases from V and 1 base from J; bases unmatched to any gene: 5. The CDR3 is made up of 16 amino acids. In DNA, the CDR3 is TGTGCTAGTGGTTTGGTTCTTCGGACAGGCCAAGAGACCCAGTACTTC. This codes for CASGLVLRTGQETQYF.

J is TRBJ2-3 and V is TRBV25-1; D is tentatively TRBD1 or TRBD2 (6 bases each). The CDR3 consists of 14 residues. V was clipped by 7 bases and J by 4 bases, with 15 bases between them. The germline gives CDR1 MGHDK, CDR2 SYGVNS. The CDR3 region is CASMGGRVSDTQYF. CDR3 sequence (DNA): TGTGCCAGCATGGGGGGCAGGGTTTCAGATACGCAGTATTTT. Complete variable domain (other parts from reference TRBV25-1 and TRBJ2-3): EADIYQTPRYLVIGTGKKITLECSQTMGHDKMYWYQQDPGMELHLIHYSYGVNSTEKGDLSSESTVSRIRTEHFPLTLESARPSHTSQYLCASMGGRVSDTQYFGPGTRLTVL.

V is TRBV29-1 and J is TRBJ2-3; possible D gene TRBD2, 5 bases. The V end lost 6 bases, the J end lost 4 bases, and 17 bases lay between the germline ends. Germline V CDR1 and CDR2: SQVTM, ANQGSEA. The CDR3 consists of 14 residues. This CDR3 is CSVARGYGADTQYF. The DNA for the CDR3 is TGCAGCGTGGCCCGCGGGTACGGGGCAGATACGCAGTATTTT.

The V and J genes are TRBV7-2 and TRBJ2-2; 13 nucleotides line up with TRBD2. Unmatched junction bases numbered 6, after V lost 4 bases and J lost 7 bases. Germline loops: CDR1 SGHTA, CDR2 FQGNSA. The CDR3 runs 16 residues. CDR3 in DNA: TGTGCCAGCAGCTCTGGACTAGCGGGAGCTGGCGGGGAGCTGTTTTTT. This gives the protein CASSSGLAGAGGELFF. The full variable domain, with the rest looked up from reference TRBV7-2 and TRBJ2-2, is GAGVSQSPSNKVTEKGKDVELRCDPISGHTALYWYRQSLGQGLEFLIYFQGNSAPDKSGLPSDRFSAERTGGSVSTLTIQRTQQEDSAVYLCASSSGLAGAGGELFFGEGSRLTVL.

This chain uses TRBV10-3 with TRBJ2-7; D assignment may be TRBD1 or TRBD2 (5 bases each). This CDR3 region has 13 residues. Germline values: CDR1 ENHRY, CDR2 SYGVKD. The V end was cut by 0 bases, the J end by 3 bases, with 6 bases between. The CDR3 protein is CAISESGGYEQYF. The CDR3 nucleotides read TGTGCCATCAGTGAGTCTGGGGGCTACGAGCAGTACTTC.